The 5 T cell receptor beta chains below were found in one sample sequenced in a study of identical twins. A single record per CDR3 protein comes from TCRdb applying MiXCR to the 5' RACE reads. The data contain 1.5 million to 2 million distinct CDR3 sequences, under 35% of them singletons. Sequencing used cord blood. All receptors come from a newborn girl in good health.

The CDR3 nucleotides read TGCGCCAGCAGCCCGGGGCGGTTTAATGAAGCGGCCAAAAACATTCAGTACTTC. Its translation is CASSPGRFNEAAKNIQYF. This rearrangement joins TRBV5-1 to TRBJ2-4; either TRBD1 or TRBD2 may supply D (5 bases each). There are 18 residues in the CDR3. Germline CDR1 reads SGHRS; CDR2 reads YFSETQ. V lost 4 bases and J 1 base, leaving 21 bases between the germline ends.

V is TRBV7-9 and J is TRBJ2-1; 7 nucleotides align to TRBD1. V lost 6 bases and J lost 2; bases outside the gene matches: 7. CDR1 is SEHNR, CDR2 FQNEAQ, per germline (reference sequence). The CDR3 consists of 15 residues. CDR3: CASRPSRGTYNEQFF. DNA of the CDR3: TGTGCCAGCAGGCCTTCCAGGGGGACCTACAATGAGCAGTTCTTC.

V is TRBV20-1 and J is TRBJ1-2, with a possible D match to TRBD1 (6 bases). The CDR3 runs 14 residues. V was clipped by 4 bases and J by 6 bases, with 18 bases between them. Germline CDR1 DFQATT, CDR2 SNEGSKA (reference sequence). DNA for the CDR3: TGCAGTGCTATTGGGACAAAGGGGTTAGATGGCTACACCTTC. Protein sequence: CSAIGTKGLDGYTF.

CDR3 sequence: CASSHPGLAPTGELFF. The DNA for the CDR3 is TGCGCCAGCAGCCATCCGGGACTAGCGCCCACCGGGGAGCTGTTTTTT. This chain joins TRBV5-1 and TRBJ2-2, with 10 bases identical to TRBD2. The ends lost 4 bases at V and 4 bases at J; junction bases unmatched: 7. Germline V lookup: CDR1 SGHRS, CDR2 YFSETQ. The CDR3 is 16 residues long.

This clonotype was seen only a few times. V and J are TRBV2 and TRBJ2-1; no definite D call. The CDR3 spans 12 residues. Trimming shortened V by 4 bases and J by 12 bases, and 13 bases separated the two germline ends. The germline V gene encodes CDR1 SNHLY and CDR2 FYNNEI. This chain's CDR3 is CASSVRSTGQFF. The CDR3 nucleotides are TGTGCCAGCAGTGTGCGGTCTACGGGGCAGTTCTTC.